This TCR beta chain was recorded in a study of blood T cell repertoires in COVID-19. Study context: Donors in the United States, Italy and Spain gave samples during acute or convalescent COVID-19.

Original data processing: Reference gene primers were amplified, and this amplification served to estimate nucleated cell counts. Sequencing was performed with immunoSEQ multiplex PCR; in TCRdb, only in-frame clones are kept and a portion is missing. V, J and clone size were drawn from that table, and D and trimming were deduced from the DNA. The table records 150,000 or so clones, about 90% of them present only once. This CDR3 comprises 13 residues. V gene TRBV21-1 combines with J gene TRBJ2-5; the table's D call TRBD2 went unverified against the DNA. TRBV21-1 is an annotated pseudogene. This TCR was recovered from a woman in her seventies with acute or convalescent COVID-19. Sequencing was done on a sample of peripheral blood. The DNA for the CDR3 is TGTGCCAGCAGCACCAGACTGAGAGAGACCCAGTACTTC. Translation: CASSTRLRETQYF.